This T cell receptor beta chain was identified during a study of early T cells in non-severe SARS-CoV-2 infection. TCRdb reanalysed the 5' RACE reads using MiXCR and keeps one entry per CDR3 protein. The data hold 55,000 to 65,000 distinct CDR3 sequences, with approximately 13% observed a single time. Note on this clonotype: Compared with germline, one end of the junction differs, possibly owing to a read error.

The origin of this receptor is an adult who was a healthcare worker with PCR-confirmed SARS-CoV-2 infection or an uninfected control (not recorded which). Input material: whole blood.

The CDR3 DNA follows: TGCGCCAGCAGTGAAGGGCAGGGGGCCTTTTACTTC. Amino acid sequence: CASSEGQGAFYF. This chain uses TRBV10-1 with TRBJ1-2, with 8 positions matching TRBD1. The CDR3 runs 12 residues. CDR1 WNHNN and CDR2 SYGVQD come from the germline V gene (reference sequence).